Presented here are 4 T cell receptor beta chains from one specimen sequenced in a study of blood T cell repertoires in COVID-19. Assay used: immunoSEQ multiplex PCR; TCRdb lists only in-frame clones, some missing. The sample consists of about 120,000 clones, 88% of them appearing once. What was sequenced was peripheral blood. These receptor sequences come from a woman aged 80 or older with acute or convalescent COVID-19.

The V and J genes are TRBV7-9 and TRBJ2-7, with D possibly matching TRBD1 (5 bases). With 5 bases removed from V and 2 bases from J, the gap between germline ends came to 10 bases. This CDR3 region has 13 residues. CDR1 and CDR2 (germline): SEHNR, FQNEAQ (reference sequence). CDR3 residues: CASSPGRAYEQYF. The CDR3 DNA reads TGTGCCAGCAGCCCAGGCAGGGCCTACGAGCAGTACTTC.

Concerning this clone: The sample holds other DNA sequences that translate to the same CDR3. The rearrangement joins TRBV19 to TRBJ2-5; D remains unclear. The CDR3 covers 11 residues. Per germline, CDR1 LNHDA and CDR2 SQIVND (reference sequence). The V and J ends lost 2 bases and 4 bases respectively, with 2 bases between them. The DNA for the CDR3 is TGTGCCAGTAGTATACGAGAGACCCAGTACTTC. Translated, it gives CASSIRETQYF.

V gene TRBV5-1 combines with J gene TRBJ2-1; the match to TRBD2 covers 8 bases. Germline CDR1 is SGHRS and CDR2 is YFSETQ. J lost 8 bases, V lost 4 bases, and 8 bases had no gene match. The CDR3 has 14 residues. The CDR3 DNA follows: TGCGCCAGCAGCCTGCAGAGCGGGAGCTATGAGCAGTTCTTC. Its protein is CASSLQSGSYEQFF.

This clone appeared once. The J gene is TRBJ1-2, the V gene TRBV19, with 7 bases identical to TRBD1. The CDR3 is 14 amino acids. The trim removed 0 bases at V and 4 bases at J, leaving 2 bases unmatched. Germline V gives CDR1 LNHDA, CDR2 SQIVND (reference sequence). The CDR3 nucleotides read TGTGCCAGTAGTATAGAGGACAGGACCTATGGCTACACCTTC. Translation gives CASSIEDRTYGYTF. Combining the CDR3 with reference TRBV19 and TRBJ1-2 gives the whole variable domain DGGITQSPKYLFRKEGQNVTLSCEQNLNHDAMYWYRQDPGQGLRLIYYSQIVNDFQKGDIAEGYSVSREKKESFPLTVTSAQKNPTAFYLCASSIEDRTYGYTFGSGTRLTVV.